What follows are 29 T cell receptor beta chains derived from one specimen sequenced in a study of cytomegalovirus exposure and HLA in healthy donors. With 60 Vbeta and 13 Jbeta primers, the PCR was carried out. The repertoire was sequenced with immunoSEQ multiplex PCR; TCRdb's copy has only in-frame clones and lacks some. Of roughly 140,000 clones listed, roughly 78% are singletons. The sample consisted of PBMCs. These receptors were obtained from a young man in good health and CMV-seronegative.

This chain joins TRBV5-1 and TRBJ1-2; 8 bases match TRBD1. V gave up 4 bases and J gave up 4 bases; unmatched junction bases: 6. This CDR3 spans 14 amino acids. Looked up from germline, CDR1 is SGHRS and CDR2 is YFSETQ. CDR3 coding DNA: TGCGCCAGCAGCCAGGACAGGGCCCTCTATGGCTACACCTTC. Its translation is CASSQDRALYGYTF.

The CDR3 sequence is CASSPGSSNGELFF. As DNA, the CDR3 is TGTGCCAGCAGTCCCGGGTCCAGCAACGGGGAGCTGTTTTTT. V is TRBV27 and J is TRBJ2-2; unclear D gene. CDR3 size: 14 residues. CDR1 is MNHEY and CDR2 is SMNVEV in the germline V gene (reference sequence). V was shortened by 5 bases and J by 7 bases, with 14 bases between the two germline ends.

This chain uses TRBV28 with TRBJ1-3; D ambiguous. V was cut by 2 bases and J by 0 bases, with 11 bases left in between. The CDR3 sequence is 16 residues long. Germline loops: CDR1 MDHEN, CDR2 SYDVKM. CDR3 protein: CASSLATVVSGNTIYF. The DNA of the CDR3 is TGTGCCAGCAGTTTAGCTACAGTGGTCTCTGGAAACACCATATATTTT. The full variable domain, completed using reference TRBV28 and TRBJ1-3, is DVKVTQSSRYLVKRTGEKVFLECVQDMDHENMFWYRQDPGLGLRLIYFSYDVKMKEKGDIPEGYSVSREKKERFSLILESASTNQTSMYLCASSLATVVSGNTIYFGEGSWLTVV.

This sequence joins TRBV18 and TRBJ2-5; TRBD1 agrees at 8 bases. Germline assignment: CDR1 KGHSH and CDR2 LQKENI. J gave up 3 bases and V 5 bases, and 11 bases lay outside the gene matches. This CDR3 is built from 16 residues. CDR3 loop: CASSSNLPGQEETQYF. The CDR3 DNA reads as TGTGCCAGCTCATCGAATTTACCGGGACAGGAAGAGACCCAGTACTTC.

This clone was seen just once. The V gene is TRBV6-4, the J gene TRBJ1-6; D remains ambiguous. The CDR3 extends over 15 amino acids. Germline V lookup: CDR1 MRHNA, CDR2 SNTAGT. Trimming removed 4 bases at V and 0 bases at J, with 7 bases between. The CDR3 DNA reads TGTGCCAGCAGTGTGAGGAGCTCCTATAATTCACCCCTCCACTTT. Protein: CASSVRSSYNSPLHF.

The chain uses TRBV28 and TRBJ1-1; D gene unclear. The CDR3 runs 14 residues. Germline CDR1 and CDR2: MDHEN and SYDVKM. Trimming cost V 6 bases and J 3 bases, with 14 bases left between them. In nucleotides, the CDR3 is TGTGCCAGCAGGCGCTTTGATCGGGACACTGAAGCTTTCTTT. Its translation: CASRRFDRDTEAFF.

The CDR3 bases are TGCAGCGTTCGAGCAGGGGGTACTAATGAAAAACTGTTTTTT. Its translation: CSVRAGGTNEKLFF. The genes are TRBV29-1 and TRBJ1-4, with 7 bases fitting TRBD1. V gave up 5 bases and J gave up 2 bases; unmatched junction bases: 5. Germline lookup yields CDR1 SQVTM and CDR2 ANQGSEA. The CDR3 has 14 residues.

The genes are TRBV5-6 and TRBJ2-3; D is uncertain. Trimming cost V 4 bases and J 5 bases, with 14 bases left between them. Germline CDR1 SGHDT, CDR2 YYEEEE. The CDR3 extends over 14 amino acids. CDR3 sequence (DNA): TGTGCCAGCAGCCCGCTGTCGCGAGGAGATACGCAGTATTTT. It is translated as CASSPLSRGDTQYF. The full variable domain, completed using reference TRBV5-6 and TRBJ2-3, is DAGVTQSPTHLIKTRGQQVTLRCSPKSGHDTVSWYQQALGQGPQFIFQYYEEEERQRGNFPDRFSGHQFPNYSSELNVNALLLGDSALYLCASSPLSRGDTQYFGPGTRLTVL.

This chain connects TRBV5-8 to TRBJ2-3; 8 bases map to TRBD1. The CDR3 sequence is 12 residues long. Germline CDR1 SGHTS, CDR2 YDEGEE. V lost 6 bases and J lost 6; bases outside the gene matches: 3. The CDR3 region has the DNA TGTGCCAGCATCAGACAGGGGGATACGCAGTATTTT. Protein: CASIRQGDTQYF.

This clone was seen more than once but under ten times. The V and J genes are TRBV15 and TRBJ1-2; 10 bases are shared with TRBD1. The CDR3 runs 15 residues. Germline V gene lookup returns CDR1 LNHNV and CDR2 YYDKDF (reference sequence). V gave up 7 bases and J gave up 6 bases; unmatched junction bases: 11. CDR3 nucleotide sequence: TGTGCCACCAATAATGACAGGGGGCATCTCGATGGCTACACCTTC. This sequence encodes CATNNDRGHLDGYTF. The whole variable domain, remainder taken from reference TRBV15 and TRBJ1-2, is DAMVIQNPRYQVTQFGKPVTLSCSQTLNHNVMYWYQQKSSQAPKLLFHYYDKDFNNEADTPDNFQSRRPNTSFCFLDIRSPGLGDTAMYLCATNNDRGHLDGYTFGSGTRLTVV.

This chain's CDR3 is CASAGGDTQYF. Written as DNA, the CDR3 is TGTGCCAGCGCCGGGGGGGATACGCAGTATTTT. The gene calls are TRBV28 and TRBJ2-3; 7 bases agree with TRBD2. The CDR3 contains 11 residues. V lost 8 bases to trimming and J lost 6 bases; unmatched junction nucleotides: 2. Germline V gene sequence: CDR1 MDHEN, CDR2 SYDVKM. Combining the CDR3 with reference TRBV28 and TRBJ2-3 gives the whole variable domain DVKVTQSSRYLVKRTGEKVFLECVQDMDHENMFWYRQDPGLGLRLIYFSYDVKMKEKGDIPEGYSVSREKKERFSLILESASTNQTSMYLCASAGGDTQYFGPGTRLTVL.

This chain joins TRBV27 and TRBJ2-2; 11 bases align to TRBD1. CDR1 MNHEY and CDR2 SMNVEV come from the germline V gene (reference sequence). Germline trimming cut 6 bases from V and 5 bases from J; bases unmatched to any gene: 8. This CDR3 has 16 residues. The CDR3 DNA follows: TGTGCCAGCAGAAGAGTCGGGACAGGGGGTACCGGGGAGCTGTTTTTT. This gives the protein CASRRVGTGGTGELFF.

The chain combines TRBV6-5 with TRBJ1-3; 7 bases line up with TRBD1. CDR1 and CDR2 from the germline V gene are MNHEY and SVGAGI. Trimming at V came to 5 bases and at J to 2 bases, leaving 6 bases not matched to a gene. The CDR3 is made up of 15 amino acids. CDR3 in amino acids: CASSKRQGTGNTIYF. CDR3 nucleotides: TGTGCCAGCAGTAAAAGACAGGGCACTGGAAACACCATATATTTT.

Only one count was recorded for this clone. In nucleotides, the CDR3 is TGCGCCAGCAGCCAAACTAGCGGGGGTGCCGTGCAGACCCAGTACTTC. This codes for CASSQTSGGAVQTQYF. The chain has TRBV4-1 and TRBJ2-5; 11 nucleotides agree with TRBD2. The CDR3 loop spans 16 amino acids. Trimming cost V 2 bases and J 6 bases; bases outside gene matches: 8. Per the germline V gene, CDR1 is MGHRA and CDR2 is YSYEKL.

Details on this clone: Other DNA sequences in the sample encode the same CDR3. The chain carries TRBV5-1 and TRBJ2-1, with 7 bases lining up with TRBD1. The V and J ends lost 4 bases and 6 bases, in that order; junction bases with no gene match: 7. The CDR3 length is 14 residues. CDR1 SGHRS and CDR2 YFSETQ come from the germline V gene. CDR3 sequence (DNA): TGCGCCAGCAGCGAGGGACAGAGGTTCAATGAGCAGTTCTTC. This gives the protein CASSEGQRFNEQFF.

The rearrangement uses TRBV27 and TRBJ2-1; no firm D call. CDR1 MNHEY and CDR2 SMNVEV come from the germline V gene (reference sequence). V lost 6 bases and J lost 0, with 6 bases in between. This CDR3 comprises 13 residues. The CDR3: CASRQSSYNEQFF. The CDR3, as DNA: TGTGCCAGCAGACAGAGCTCCTACAATGAGCAGTTCTTC.

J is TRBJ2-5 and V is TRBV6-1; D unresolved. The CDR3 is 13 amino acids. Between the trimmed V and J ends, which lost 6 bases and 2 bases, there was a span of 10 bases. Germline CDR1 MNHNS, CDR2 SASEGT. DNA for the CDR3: TGTGCCAGCAGCCCGAAGGAGCAAGAGACCCAGTACTTC. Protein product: CASSPKEQETQYF.

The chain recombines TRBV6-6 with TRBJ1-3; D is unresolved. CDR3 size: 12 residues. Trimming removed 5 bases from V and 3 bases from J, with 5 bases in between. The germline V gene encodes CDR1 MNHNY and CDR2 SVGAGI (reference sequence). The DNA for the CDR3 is TGTGCCAGCAGTCCCAGTGGAAACACCATATATTTT. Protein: CASSPSGNTIYF.

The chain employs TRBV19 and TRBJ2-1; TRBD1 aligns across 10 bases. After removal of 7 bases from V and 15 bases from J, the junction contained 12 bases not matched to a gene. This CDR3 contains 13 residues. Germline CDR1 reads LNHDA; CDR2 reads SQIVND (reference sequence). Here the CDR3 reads CASTQTGGANLFF. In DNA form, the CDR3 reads TGTGCCAGTACCCAGACAGGGGGCGCGAATTTGTTCTTC.

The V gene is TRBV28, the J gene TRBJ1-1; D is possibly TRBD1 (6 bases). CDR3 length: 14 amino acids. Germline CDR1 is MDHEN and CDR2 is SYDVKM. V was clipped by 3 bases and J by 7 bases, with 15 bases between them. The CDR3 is CASSLGEGGGEAFF. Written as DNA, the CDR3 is TGTGCCAGCAGTTTGGGCGAGGGGGGGGGTGAAGCTTTCTTT.

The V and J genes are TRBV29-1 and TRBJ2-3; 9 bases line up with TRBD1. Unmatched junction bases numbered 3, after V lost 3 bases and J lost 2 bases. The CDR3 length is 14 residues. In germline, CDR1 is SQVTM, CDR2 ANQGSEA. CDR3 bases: TGCAGCGTTGACTGGACAGGGGTCACAGATACGCAGTATTTT. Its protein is CSVDWTGVTDTQYF.

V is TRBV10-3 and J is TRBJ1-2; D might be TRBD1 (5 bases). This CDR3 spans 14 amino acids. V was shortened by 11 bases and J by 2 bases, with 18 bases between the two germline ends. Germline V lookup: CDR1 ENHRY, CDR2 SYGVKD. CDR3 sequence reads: CAARSQQENYGYTF. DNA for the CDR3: TGTGCCGCGCGTTCACAACAGGAAAACTATGGCTACACCTTC.

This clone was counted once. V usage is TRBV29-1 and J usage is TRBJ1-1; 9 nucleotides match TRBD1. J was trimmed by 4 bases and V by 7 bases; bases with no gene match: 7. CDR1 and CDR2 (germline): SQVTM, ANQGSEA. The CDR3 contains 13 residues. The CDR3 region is CSGHRGLGTEAFF. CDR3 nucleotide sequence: TGCAGCGGGCACAGGGGGCTGGGCACTGAAGCTTTCTTT.

CDR3 in DNA: TGCAGCGTTGGGATTCAGGGAACTAATGAAAAACTGTTTTTT. This encodes CSVGIQGTNEKLFF. The gene calls are TRBV29-1 and TRBJ1-4, with D tentatively TRBD1 (5 bases). CDR3 size: 14 residues. Trimming stripped 4 bases from V and 1 base from J, with 10 bases between. Germline V CDR1 and CDR2: SQVTM, ANQGSEA.

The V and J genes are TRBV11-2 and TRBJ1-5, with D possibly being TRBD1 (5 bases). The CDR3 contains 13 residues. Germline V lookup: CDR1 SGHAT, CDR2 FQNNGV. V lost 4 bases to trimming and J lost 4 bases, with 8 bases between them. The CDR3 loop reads CASSSGPNQPQHF. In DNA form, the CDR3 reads TGTGCCAGCAGCTCAGGGCCAAATCAGCCCCAGCATTTT.

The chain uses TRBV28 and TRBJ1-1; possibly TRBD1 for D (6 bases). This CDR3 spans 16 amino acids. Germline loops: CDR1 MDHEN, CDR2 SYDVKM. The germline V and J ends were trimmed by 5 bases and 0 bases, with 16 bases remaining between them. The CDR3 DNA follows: TGTGCCAGCAGTACCCTACAGGGTGCGGTGAACACTGAAGCTTTCTTT. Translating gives CASSTLQGAVNTEAFF.

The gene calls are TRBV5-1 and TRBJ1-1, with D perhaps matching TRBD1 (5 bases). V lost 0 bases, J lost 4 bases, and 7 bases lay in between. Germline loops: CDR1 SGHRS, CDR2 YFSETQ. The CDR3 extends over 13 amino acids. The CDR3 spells CASSLGGRTEAFF. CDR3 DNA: TGCGCCAGCAGCTTGGGGGGCCGCACTGAAGCTTTCTTT.

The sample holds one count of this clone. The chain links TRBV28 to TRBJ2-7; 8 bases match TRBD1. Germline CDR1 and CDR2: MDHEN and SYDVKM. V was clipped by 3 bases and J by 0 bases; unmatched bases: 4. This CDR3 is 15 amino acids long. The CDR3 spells CASSFWTGSSYEQYF. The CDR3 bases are TGTGCCAGCAGTTTTTGGACAGGGAGCTCCTACGAGCAGTACTTC.

CDR3 region: CASMVEGGANTGELFF. As DNA, the CDR3 is TGTGCCAGCATGGTAGAAGGGGGTGCGAACACCGGGGAGCTGTTTTTT. The V gene is TRBV2, the J gene TRBJ2-2; D may be TRBD1 (6 bases). This CDR3 has 16 residues. CDR1 and CDR2 (germline): SNHLY, FYNNEI. Between the trimmed V and J ends, which lost 7 bases and 0 bases, there was a span of 15 bases.